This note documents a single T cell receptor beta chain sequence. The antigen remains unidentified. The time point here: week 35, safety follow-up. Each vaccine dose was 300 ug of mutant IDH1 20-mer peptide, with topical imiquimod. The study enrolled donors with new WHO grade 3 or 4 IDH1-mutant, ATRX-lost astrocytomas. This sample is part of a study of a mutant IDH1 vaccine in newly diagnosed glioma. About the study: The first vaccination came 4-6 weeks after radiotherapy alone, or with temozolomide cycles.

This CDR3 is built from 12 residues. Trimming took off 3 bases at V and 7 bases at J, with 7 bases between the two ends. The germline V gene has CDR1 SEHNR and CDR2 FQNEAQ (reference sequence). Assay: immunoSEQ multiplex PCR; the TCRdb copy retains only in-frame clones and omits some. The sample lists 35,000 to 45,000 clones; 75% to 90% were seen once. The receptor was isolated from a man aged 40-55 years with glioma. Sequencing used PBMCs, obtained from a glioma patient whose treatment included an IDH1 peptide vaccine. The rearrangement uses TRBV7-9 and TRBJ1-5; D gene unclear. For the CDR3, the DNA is TGTGCCAGCAGCTTTGACTACCAGCCCCAGCATTTT. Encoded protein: CASSFDYQPQHF.